These T cell receptor beta chains were read from a single sample in a study of shared clonotypes between healthy human individuals. The method was immunoSEQ multiplex PCR; TCRdb's version includes in-frame clones alone and lacks a portion of them. The table lists hundreds of thousands of clones, about 95% of them singletons. The material sequenced was naive CD8+ T cells sorted from blood. The source of these receptors is a woman younger than 45 in good health. The conserved cysteine and the conserved F or W are not part of the CDR3 here. The D gene is left open where the match is weak. Expanded clones are given a class, and other clones once, few, many or no size at all.

NA,TRBJ2-5,TRBV5-6,NA,ASSFEFPQETQY
TRBD1,TRBJ1-5,TRBV6-1,NA,ASSALTGSGNQPQH
TRBD1,TRBJ1-1,TRBV19,NA,ASRTGIAEAF
NA,TRBJ2-7,TRBV7-9,NA,ASSLNRERPSHEQY
TRBD2,TRBJ2-2,TRBV7-3,NA,ASSLGGRAALPGELF
NA,TRBJ2-5,TRBV11-2,once,ASSRTGETQY
TRBD1,TRBJ1-3,TRBV2,once,AVHPGQGYVAGNTIY
NA,TRBJ2-2,TRBV28,NA,ASSWGMSTGELF
TRBD2,TRBJ2-5,TRBV5-1,NA,ASSQTSGSRETQY
TRBD1,TRBJ2-1,TRBV28,NA,ASSRGRGRMGNEQF
NA,TRBJ1-6,TRBV28,NA,ASSFLGQQSSYNSPLH
TRBD1,TRBJ1-4,TRBV5-1,NA,ASSYRRDRGVNEKLF
TRBD1,TRBJ2-7,TRBV2,NA,ASSERTGESQY
NA,TRBJ2-7,TRBV27,NA,ASSLSGVREQY
TRBD1,TRBJ2-1,TRBV11-3,NA,ASSRDRTGGNEQF
NA,TRBJ2-1,TRBV28,NA,ASSPWGDEQF
TRBD2,TRBJ2-3,TRBV29-1,NA,SVVVVGGGTADTQY
TRBD1,TRBJ1-4,TRBV28,NA,ASSLAAGGEKLF
NA,TRBJ2-5,TRBV6-1,NA,ASSEALLGEETQY
NA,TRBJ1-2,TRBV27,NA,ASSQGLEIT
TRBD1,TRBJ2-7,TRBV28,NA,ASSLRDSNEQY
NA,TRBJ2-6,TRBV5-8,NA,ASSYRHSGANVLT
TRBD1,TRBJ2-7,TRBV7-9,NA,ASSPQIGTGSDEQY
NA,TRBJ2-7,TRBV27,NA,ASSSGGYEQY
NA,TRBJ1-5,TRBV30,NA,AWSLGRGSNQPQH
TRBD1,TRBJ1-1,TRBV25-1,once,ASTQQGAAAF
NA,TRBJ1-5,TRBV5-6,NA,ASSLMTGNGQPQH
NA,TRBJ2-5,TRBV7-8,NA,ASSLGYLVRETQY
NA,TRBJ2-3,TRBV11-1,NA,ASSLTGGVTDTQY
TRBD2,TRBJ2-5,TRBV4-1,once,ASSQTSGSLTQY
NA,TRBJ2-3,TRBV9,NA,ASSGDSSGYTDTQY
TRBD1,TRBJ1-1,TRBV6-1,many,ASRGDSLNTEAF
TRBD2,TRBJ2-7,TRBV4-1,NA,ASSLRLREPSYEQY
TRBD2,TRBJ2-1,TRBV30,NA,ARELTSGRRGEQF
TRBD1,TRBJ1-1,TRBV7-9,NA,ASSFGQGLLEAF
NA,TRBJ2-1,TRBV11-2,NA,ASSLVYNEQF
NA,TRBJ2-2,TRBV28,NA,ASSLFRLVGDTGELF
NA,TRBJ1-5,TRBV6-5,NA,ATGGNQPQH
TRBD1,TRBJ2-5,TRBV9,NA,ASSVVPGGAGETQY
TRBD2,TRBJ2-1,TRBV14,NA,ASSQHSGKINEQF
NA,NA,TRBV27,NA,ASKQGAGTYEQY
NA,TRBJ2-1,TRBV7-2,NA,ASSRVGAYNEQF
NA,TRBJ2-7,TRBV10-1,NA,ASSTDRYEQY
TRBD2,TRBJ2-4,TRBV4-1,NA,ASSLRGLEKNIQY
NA,TRBJ2-7,TRBV28,NA,ASSPGYLYEQY